The TCR beta chain described here comes from a study of blood T cell repertoires in COVID-19. Overall study: Samples came from the United States, Italy and Spain, spanning acute and convalescent COVID-19. In each case, the material was cDNA or gDNA derived from T cells, B-cell-depleted T cells, or PBMCs.

In the study's own analysis: For nucleated cells, counts were estimated from reference gene primer amplification. Profiling relied on immunoSEQ multiplex PCR, and the TCRdb table lists in-frame clones only, not all of them. D and trimming come from the DNA, and the V and J calls and clone size come from that table. The sample contains 250,000 or so clones, roughly 89% of which appear only once. V dropped 4 bases and J dropped 8; count of bases not matched to a gene: 8. The germline V gene has CDR1 LGHNA and CDR2 YSLEER. The CDR3 sequence is 15 residues long. The rearrangement joins TRBV4-3 to TRBJ1-4; 9 bases agree with TRBD1. Sequenced sample: peripheral blood. This receptor was obtained from a woman in her thirties or forties who had recovered from COVID-19. CDR3 DNA sequence: TGCGCCAGCAGCCTAACCGGGACAGGGTACGAAAAACTGTTTTTT. Its protein is CASSLTGTGYEKLFF.